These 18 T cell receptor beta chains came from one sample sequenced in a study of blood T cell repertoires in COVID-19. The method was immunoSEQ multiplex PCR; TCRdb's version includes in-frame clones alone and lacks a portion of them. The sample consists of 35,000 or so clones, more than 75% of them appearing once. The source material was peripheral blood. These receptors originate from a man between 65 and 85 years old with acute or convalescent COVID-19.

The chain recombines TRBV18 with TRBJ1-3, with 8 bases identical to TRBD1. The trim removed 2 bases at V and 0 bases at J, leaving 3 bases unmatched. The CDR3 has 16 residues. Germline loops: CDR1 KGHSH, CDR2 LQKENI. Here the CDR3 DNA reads TGTGCCAGCTCACCAGGGACAGGCCTCTCTGGAAACACCATATATTTT. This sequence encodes CASSPGTGLSGNTIYF.

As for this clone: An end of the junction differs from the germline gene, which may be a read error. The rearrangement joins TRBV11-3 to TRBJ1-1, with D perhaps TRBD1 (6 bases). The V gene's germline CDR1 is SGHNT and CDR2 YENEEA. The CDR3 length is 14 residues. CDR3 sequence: CASSLEGGNTEAFF. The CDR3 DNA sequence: TGTGCCAGCAGCCTAGAGGGGGGAAACACTGAAGCTTTCTTT.

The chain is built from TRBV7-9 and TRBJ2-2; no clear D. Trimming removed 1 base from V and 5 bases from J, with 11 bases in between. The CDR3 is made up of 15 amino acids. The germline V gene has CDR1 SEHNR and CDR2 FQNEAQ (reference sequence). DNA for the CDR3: TGTGCCAGCAGCTTAGGTGGTCCGCGGACCGGGGAGCTGTTTTTT. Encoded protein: CASSLGGPRTGELFF.

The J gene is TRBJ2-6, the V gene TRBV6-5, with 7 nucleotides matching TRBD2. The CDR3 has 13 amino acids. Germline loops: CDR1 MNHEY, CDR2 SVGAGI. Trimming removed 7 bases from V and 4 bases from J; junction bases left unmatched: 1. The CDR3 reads CASTGRGANVLTF. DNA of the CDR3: TGTGCCAGCACCGGGAGGGGGGCCAACGTCCTGACTTTC.

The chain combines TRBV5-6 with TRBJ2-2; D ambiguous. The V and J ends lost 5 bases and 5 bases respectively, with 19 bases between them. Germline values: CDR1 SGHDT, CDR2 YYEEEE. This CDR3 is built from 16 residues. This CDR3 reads CASRQEVAGVTGELFF. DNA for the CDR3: TGTGCCAGCAGGCAAGAAGTGGCAGGCGTTACCGGGGAGCTGTTTTTT.

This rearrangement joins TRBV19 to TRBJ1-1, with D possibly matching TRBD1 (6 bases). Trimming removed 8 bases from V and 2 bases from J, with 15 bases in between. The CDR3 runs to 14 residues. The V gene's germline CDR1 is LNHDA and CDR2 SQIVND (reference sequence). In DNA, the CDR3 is TGTGCCAGTGGGGGCAGGGCCTCAAACACTGAAGCTTTCTTT. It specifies CASGGRASNTEAFF.

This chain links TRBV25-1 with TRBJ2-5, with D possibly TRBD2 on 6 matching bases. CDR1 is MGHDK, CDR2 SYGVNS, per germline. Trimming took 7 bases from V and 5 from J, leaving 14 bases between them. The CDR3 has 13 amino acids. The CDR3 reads CASIPRAGETQYF. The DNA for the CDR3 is TGTGCCAGCATTCCAAGGGCGGGGGAGACCCAGTACTTC.

CDR3 residues: CASSLGGGNSPLHF. CDR3 nucleotides: TGTGCCAGCAGCTTAGGGGGAGGTAATTCACCCCTCCACTTT. The chain employs TRBV11-2 and TRBJ1-6; no definite D call. The CDR3 is made up of 14 amino acids. The germline gives CDR1 SGHAT, CDR2 FQNNGV. The V end was cut by 1 base, the J end by 6 bases, with 7 bases between.

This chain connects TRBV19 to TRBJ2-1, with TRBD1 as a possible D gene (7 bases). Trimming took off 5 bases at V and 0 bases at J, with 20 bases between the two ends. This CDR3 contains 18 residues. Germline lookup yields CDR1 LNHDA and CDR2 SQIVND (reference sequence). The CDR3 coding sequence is TGTGCCAGTAGTCATAGGCAGGGGGGAATTTTCTCCTACAATGAGCAGTTCTTC. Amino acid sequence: CASSHRQGGIFSYNEQFF.

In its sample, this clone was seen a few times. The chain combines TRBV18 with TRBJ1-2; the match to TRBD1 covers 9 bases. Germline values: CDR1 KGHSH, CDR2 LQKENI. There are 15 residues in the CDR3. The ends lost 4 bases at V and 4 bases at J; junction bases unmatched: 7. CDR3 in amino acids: CASSLGQGVAYGYTF. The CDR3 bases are TGTGCCAGCTCACTGGGACAGGGTGTCGCCTATGGCTACACCTTC.

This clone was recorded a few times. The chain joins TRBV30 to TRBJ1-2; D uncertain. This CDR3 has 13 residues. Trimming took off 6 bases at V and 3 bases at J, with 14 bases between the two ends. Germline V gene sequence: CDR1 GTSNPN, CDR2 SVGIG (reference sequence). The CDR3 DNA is TGTGCCTGTAAGCGGAGTGAGTACTATGGCTACACCTTC. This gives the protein CACKRSEYYGYTF.

The CDR3 sequence is CASLPWFDSPSGYTF. CDR3 nucleotide sequence: TGTGCCAGCCTACCCTGGTTCGACAGCCCATCGGGCTACACCTTC. The V gene is TRBV19, the J gene TRBJ1-2; D might be TRBD1 (5 bases). Looked up from germline, CDR1 is LNHDA and CDR2 is SQIVND (reference sequence). CDR3 length: 15 amino acids. V lost 9 bases to trimming and J lost 8 bases, with 25 bases between them. The whole variable domain, remainder taken from reference TRBV19 and TRBJ1-2, is DGGITQSPKYLFRKEGQNVTLSCEQNLNHDAMYWYRQDPGQGLRLIYYSQIVNDFQKGDIAEGYSVSREKKESFPLTVTSAQKNPTAFYLCASLPWFDSPSGYTFGSGTRLTVV.

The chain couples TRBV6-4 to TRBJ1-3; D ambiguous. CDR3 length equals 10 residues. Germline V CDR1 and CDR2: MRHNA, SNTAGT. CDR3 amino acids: CYPPVRTIYF. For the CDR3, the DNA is TGTTACCCCCCAGTCCGCACCATATATTTT.

Here the CDR3 reads CASSAAGSAGNTEAFF. CDR3 DNA sequence: TGTGCCAGCTCAGCTGCAGGCAGCGCGGGGAACACTGAAGCTTTCTTT. The V call is TRBV18, the J call TRBJ1-1; no clear D. Germline V gives CDR1 KGHSH, CDR2 LQKENI. The CDR3 has 16 amino acids. The germline V and J ends were trimmed by 5 bases and 1 base, with 17 bases remaining between them.

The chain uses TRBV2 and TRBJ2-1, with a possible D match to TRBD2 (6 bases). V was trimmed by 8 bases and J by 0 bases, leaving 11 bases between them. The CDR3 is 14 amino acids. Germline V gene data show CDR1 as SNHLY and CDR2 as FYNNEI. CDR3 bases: TGTGCCAGCGGAGGCGGGACCTCCTACAATGAGCAGTTCTTC. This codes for CASGGGTSYNEQFF.

The CDR3 DNA reads as TGTGCCAGTAGGGGGGATCCCCGGGGGACAGATACGCAGTATTTT. Encoded protein: CASRGDPRGTDTQYF. The rearrangement uses TRBV19 and TRBJ2-3; TRBD2 might be the D (6 bases). Looked up from germline, CDR1 is LNHDA and CDR2 is SQIVND (reference sequence). Trimming took off 6 bases at V and 3 bases at J, with 16 bases between the two ends. There are 15 residues in the CDR3. The whole variable domain, remainder taken from reference TRBV19 and TRBJ2-3, is DGGITQSPKYLFRKEGQNVTLSCEQNLNHDAMYWYRQDPGQGLRLIYYSQIVNDFQKGDIAEGYSVSREKKESFPLTVTSAQKNPTAFYLCASRGDPRGTDTQYFGPGTRLTVL.

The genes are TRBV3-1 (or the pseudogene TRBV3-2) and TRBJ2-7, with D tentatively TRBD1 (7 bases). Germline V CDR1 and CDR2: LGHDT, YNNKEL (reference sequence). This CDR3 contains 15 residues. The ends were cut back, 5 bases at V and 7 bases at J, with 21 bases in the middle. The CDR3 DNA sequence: TGTGCCAGCAGCGCACTCGGAGGGGGCGCTTGGGAGCAGTACTTC. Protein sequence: CASSALGGGAWEQYF.

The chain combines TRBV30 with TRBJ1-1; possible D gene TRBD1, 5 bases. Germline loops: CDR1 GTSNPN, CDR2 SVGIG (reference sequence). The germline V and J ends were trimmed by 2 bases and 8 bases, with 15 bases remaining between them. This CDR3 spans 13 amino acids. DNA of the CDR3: TGTGCCTGGAGTCCCGGACATCTGGCCGAAGCTTTCTTT. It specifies CAWSPGHLAEAFF.